The rows below give T cell receptor beta chains drawn from one sample of a study of chemoradiotherapy in HPV16-positive cancers. Sequencing was performed with immunoSEQ multiplex PCR; in TCRdb, only in-frame clones are kept and a portion is missing. The repertoire has about 53,000 clones, roughly 90% of them found once; the top ten carry less than 3.5%. The sequencing here drew on blood, taken from a patient who underwent chemoradiotherapy. These TCRs come from a human donor with HPV-associated anogenital cancer. Both conserved end residues are part of each CDR3. The order of the fields is V gene, J gene, D gene, clone size, CDR3 DNA, CDR3 protein. The D gene is left open where the match is weak. Only part of the rows carry a size: once, few, many, or a class if the clone is expanded.

TRBV9	TRBJ2-7	-	-	TGTGCCAGCAGCGTAGAACCGGGCGCCTACGAGCAGTACTTC	CASSVEPGAYEQYF
TRBV7-2	TRBJ2-7	TRBD1	-	TGTGCCAGCAGCTCTCCTGATATGACAGGGGGTTACGAGCAGTACTTC	CASSSPDMTGGYEQYF
TRBV7-6	TRBJ2-2	-	-	TGTGCCAGCAGCTACGCCACCGGGGAGCTGTTTTTT	CASSYATGELFF
TRBV11-2	TRBJ1-3	-	-	TGTGCCAGCAGCTCCCGGGGCACCATATATTTT	CASSSRGTIYF
TRBV4-1	TRBJ2-7	TRBD1	-	TGCGCCAGCAGCCAAGCCAGACAGGGGCTGGTCGAGCAGTACTTC	CASSQARQGLVEQYF
TRBV7-2	TRBJ2-1	-	-	TGTGCCAGCACCCGCGGGTTCTACAATGAGCAGTTCTTC	CASTRGFYNEQFF
TRBV4-3	TRBJ2-1	TRBD2	-	TGCGCCAGCAGCCAAGATCGACTAGCGCGGGGTGAGCAGTTCTTC	CASSQDRLARGEQFF
TRBV9	TRBJ1-1	-	once	TGTGCCAGCAGCGTAGCAGCGGACTGGGAAGCTTTCTTT	CASSVAADWEAFF
TRBV12-5	TRBJ2-7	-	-	TGTGCTAGTGGGACGGGCACCGAGCAGTACTTC	CASGTGTEQYF
TRBV4-3	TRBJ2-2	-	-	TGCGCCAGCAGTCCCCGTATCGTGGCCGGGGAGCTGTTTTTT	CASSPRIVAGELFF
TRBV9	TRBJ2-1	-	once	TGTGCCAGCAGCGTAGTTCAGCGTAGCCATGAGCAGTTCTTC	CASSVVQRSHEQFF
TRBV19	TRBJ1-1	-	-	TGTGCCAGTAGTATAGGTACAGGTGAAATGAACACTGAAGCTTTCTTT	CASSIGTGEMNTEAFF
TRBV6-6	TRBJ1-2	-	-	TGTGCCAGCAGTTACGGAAGCTATGGCTACACCTTC	CASSYGSYGYTF
TRBV4-3	TRBJ2-3	TRBD1	once	TGCGCCAGCAGCCAAAGGACAGGGGAGGGAGATACGCAGTATTTT	CASSQRTGEGDTQYF
TRBV12-1	TRBJ2-7	-	-	TGTGCCAGCAGCCCCCTAAGGGGCCCCCCTAGGCAGTACTTC	CASSPLRGPPRQYF
TRBV5-5	TRBJ1-1	-	-	TGTGCCAGCAGCTTGGAGATGACTGAAGCTTTCTTT	CASSLEMTEAFF
TRBV29-1	TRBJ1-1	TRBD1	-	TGCAGCGTCGTGATAGGACAGGGGGGCACTGAAGCTTTCTTT	CSVVIGQGGTEAFF
TRBV18	TRBJ1-1	-	-	TGTGCCAGCTCACCACGGGAGTTTCAGATGAAAGGTATTTCAGGGAACACTGAAGCTTTCTTT	CASSPREFQMKGISGNTEAFF
TRBV6-6	TRBJ2-7	TRBD1	-	TGTGCCAGCAGCACCGGGACAGGGCCTTACGAGCAGTACTTC	CASSTGTGPYEQYF
TRBV19	TRBJ2-7	-	-	TGTGCCAGTAAAGATTATCCGGGGGAACCATACGAGCAGTACTTC	CASKDYPGEPYEQYF